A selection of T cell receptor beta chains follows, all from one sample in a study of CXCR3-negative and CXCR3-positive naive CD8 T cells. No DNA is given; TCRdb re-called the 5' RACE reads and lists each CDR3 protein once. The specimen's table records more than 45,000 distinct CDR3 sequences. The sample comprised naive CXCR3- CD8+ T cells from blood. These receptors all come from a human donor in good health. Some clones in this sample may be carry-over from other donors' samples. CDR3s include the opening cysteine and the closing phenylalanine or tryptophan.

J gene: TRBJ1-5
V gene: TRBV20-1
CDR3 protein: CSALPLAGNQPQHF

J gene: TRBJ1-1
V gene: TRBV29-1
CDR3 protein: CSVALGDYTEAFF

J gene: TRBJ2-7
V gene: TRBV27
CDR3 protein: CASSLTGGRSYEQYF

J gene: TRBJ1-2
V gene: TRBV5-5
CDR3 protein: CASSFQGDVGYTF

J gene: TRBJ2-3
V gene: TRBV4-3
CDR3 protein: CASSQDRTSGADTQYF

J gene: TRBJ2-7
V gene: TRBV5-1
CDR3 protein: CASSPEGGYEQYF

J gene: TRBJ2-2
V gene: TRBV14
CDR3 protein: CASSSRTSGMTNTGELFF

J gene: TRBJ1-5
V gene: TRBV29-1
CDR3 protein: CSVRTGDRQPQHF

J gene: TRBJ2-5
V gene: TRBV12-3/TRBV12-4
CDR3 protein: CASSMAGGQETQYF

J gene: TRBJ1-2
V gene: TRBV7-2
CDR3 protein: CASSFGGQSGGYTF

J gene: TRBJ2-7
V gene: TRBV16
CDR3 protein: CASSQSVAGIYEQYF

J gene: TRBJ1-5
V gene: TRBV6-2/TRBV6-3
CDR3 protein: CASSTDSNQPQHF

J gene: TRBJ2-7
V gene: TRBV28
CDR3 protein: CASSFGQGYYYEQYF

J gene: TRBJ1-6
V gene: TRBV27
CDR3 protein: CASGHRSYNSPLHF

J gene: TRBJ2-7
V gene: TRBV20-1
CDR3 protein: CSARDLTPRGGTYEQYF

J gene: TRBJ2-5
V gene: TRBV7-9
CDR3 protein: CASSSPYQETQYF

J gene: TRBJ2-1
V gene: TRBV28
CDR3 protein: CASRELGLALDNEQFF

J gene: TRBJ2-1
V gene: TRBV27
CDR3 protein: CASSRTTGVHEQFF

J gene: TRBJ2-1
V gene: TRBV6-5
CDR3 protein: CASSYPESGGEQFF

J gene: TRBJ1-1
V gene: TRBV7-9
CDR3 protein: CASSLGALGDTEAFF

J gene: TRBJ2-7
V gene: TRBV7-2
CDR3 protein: CASSLWQGVYEQYF

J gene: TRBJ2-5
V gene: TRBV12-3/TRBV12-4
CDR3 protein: CASKGQGFETQYF

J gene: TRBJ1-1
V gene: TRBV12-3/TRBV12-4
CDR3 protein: CASSLVLKPNTEAFF

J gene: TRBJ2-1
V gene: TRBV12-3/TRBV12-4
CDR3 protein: CASSLIRTSGESYNEQFF

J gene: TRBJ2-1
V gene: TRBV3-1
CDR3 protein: CASSQTSGGYNEQFF